The rows below give T cell receptor beta chains drawn from one sample of a study of somatic mutations in cytotoxic T cells in rheumatoid arthritis. TCRdb keeps only in-frame clones here, not all; method: immunoSEQ multiplex PCR. This repertoire shows roughly 17,000 clones, around 80% found once; its top ten account for around 9.3%. Sequencing input: CD8+ T cells sorted from blood. These receptors all stem from an adult with rheumatoid arthritis. The CDR3 runs from the conserved cysteine through the conserved F or W. A D gene is named only where the DNA matches it firmly. The listing skips clone size in some rows; elsewhere it reads once, few, many or a size class.

cdr3_aa: CASSVAGQGTTEAFF
cdr3_nt: TGTGCCAGCAGCGTAGCGGGACAGGGGACCACTGAAGCTTTCTTT
v_call: TRBV9
clone_size: -
j_call: TRBJ1-1
d_call: TRBD1

cdr3_aa: CASSLMGTGNGYTF
cdr3_nt: TGTGCCAGCAGCTTAATGGGGACAGGGAATGGCTACACCTTC
v_call: TRBV7-3
clone_size: -
j_call: TRBJ1-2
d_call: TRBD1

cdr3_aa: CASRARAAGLLTEAFF
cdr3_nt: TGTGCCAGCAGGGCCCGGGCTGCGGGGTTGTTAACTGAAGCTTTCTTT
v_call: TRBV28
clone_size: -
j_call: TRBJ1-1
d_call: -

cdr3_aa: CAIRPISQETQYF
cdr3_nt: TGTGCCATCAGACCCATCTCCCAAGAGACCCAGTACTTC
v_call: TRBV10-3
clone_size: once
j_call: TRBJ2-5
d_call: -

cdr3_aa: CASSMDLYNQPQHF
cdr3_nt: TGTGCCAGTAGTATGGATCTGTACAATCAGCCCCAGCATTTT
v_call: TRBV19
clone_size: once
j_call: TRBJ1-5
d_call: -

cdr3_aa: CASSLRQLLDEQFF
cdr3_nt: TGTGCCAGCAGTTTAAGGCAACTCTTGGATGAGCAGTTCTTC
v_call: TRBV27
clone_size: -
j_call: TRBJ2-1
d_call: -

cdr3_aa: CASRDIVRKENTGELFF
cdr3_nt: TGCGCCAGCAGGGATATCGTGCGTAAGGAGAACACCGGGGAGCTGTTTTTT
v_call: TRBV4-1
clone_size: -
j_call: TRBJ2-2
d_call: -

cdr3_aa: CASSNIGYTF
cdr3_nt: TGTGCCAGCAGCAACATTGGCTACACCTTC
v_call: TRBV7-9
clone_size: -
j_call: TRBJ1-2
d_call: -

cdr3_aa: CASSEAEVGEQFF
cdr3_nt: TGTGCCAGCAGTGAAGCCGAAGTAGGTGAGCAGTTCTTC
v_call: TRBV6-1
clone_size: -
j_call: TRBJ2-1
d_call: -

cdr3_aa: CASSPALGEGYTF
cdr3_nt: TGTGCCAGCTCACCAGCCCTAGGGGAAGGCTACACCTTC
v_call: TRBV18
clone_size: once
j_call: TRBJ1-2
d_call: -

cdr3_aa: CASSEFLGTNEKLFF
cdr3_nt: TGTGCCAGCAGTGAATTCCTGGGGACTAATGAAAAACTGTTTTTT
v_call: TRBV25-1
clone_size: -
j_call: TRBJ1-4
d_call: -

cdr3_aa: CASTASGYGYTF
cdr3_nt: TGTGCCAGCACAGCTAGCGGTTATGGCTACACCTTC
v_call: TRBV9
clone_size: few
j_call: TRBJ1-2
d_call: -

cdr3_aa: CASSVGEGADTQYF
cdr3_nt: TGTGCCAGCAGCGTCGGCGAGGGGGCAGATACGCAGTATTTT
v_call: TRBV9
clone_size: -
j_call: TRBJ2-3
d_call: -

cdr3_aa: CASSLSRGTEAFF
cdr3_nt: TGTGCCAGCAGTTTATCCAGGGGAACTGAAGCTTTCTTT
v_call: TRBV27
clone_size: -
j_call: TRBJ1-1
d_call: -

cdr3_aa: CASSAWDRGDRGYTF
cdr3_nt: TGTGCCAGTAGTGCCTGGGACAGGGGGGATAGGGGCTACACCTTC
v_call: TRBV19
clone_size: -
j_call: TRBJ1-2
d_call: TRBD1

cdr3_aa: CASSQDPSPYEQYF
cdr3_nt: TGCGCCAGCAGCCAAGATCCCAGCCCCTACGAGCAGTACTTC
v_call: TRBV4-1
clone_size: -
j_call: TRBJ2-7
d_call: -

cdr3_aa: CASSPGTSGGASSETQYF
cdr3_nt: TGTGCCAGCAGTCCCGGGACTAGCGGGGGGGCTAGCTCAGAGACCCAGTACTTC
v_call: TRBV27
clone_size: -
j_call: TRBJ2-5
d_call: TRBD2

cdr3_aa: CASSKQRGFSGGNHNEQFF
cdr3_nt: TGTGCCAGCAGTAAGCAACGGGGATTTAGCGGGGGGAACCACAATGAGCAGTTCTTC
v_call: TRBV6-4
clone_size: once
j_call: TRBJ2-1
d_call: TRBD2

cdr3_aa: CASSLVTRGLAGGYEQYF
cdr3_nt: TGTGCCAGCAGCTTAGTCACTCGTGGGCTAGCGGGGGGGTACGAGCAGTACTTC
v_call: TRBV7-2
clone_size: -
j_call: TRBJ2-7
d_call: TRBD2

cdr3_aa: CASSPGQFATNEKLFF
cdr3_nt: TGTGCCAGCAGCCCCGGACAGTTTGCAACTAATGAAAAACTGTTTTTT
v_call: TRBV11-2
clone_size: -
j_call: TRBJ1-4
d_call: -